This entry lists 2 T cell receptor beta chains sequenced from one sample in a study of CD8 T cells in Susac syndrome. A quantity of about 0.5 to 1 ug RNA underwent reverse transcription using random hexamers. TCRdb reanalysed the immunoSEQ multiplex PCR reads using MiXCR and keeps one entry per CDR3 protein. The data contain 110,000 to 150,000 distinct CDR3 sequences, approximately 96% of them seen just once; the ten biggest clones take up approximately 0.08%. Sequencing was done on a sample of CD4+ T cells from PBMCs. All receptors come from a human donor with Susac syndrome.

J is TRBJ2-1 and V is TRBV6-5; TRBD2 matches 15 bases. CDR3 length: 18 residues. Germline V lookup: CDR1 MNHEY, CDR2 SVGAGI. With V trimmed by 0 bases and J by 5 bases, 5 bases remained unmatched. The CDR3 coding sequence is TGTGCCAGCAGTTACTCCCGGGGACTAGCGGGAGGACACAATGAGCAGTTCTTC. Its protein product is CASSYSRGLAGGHNEQFF.

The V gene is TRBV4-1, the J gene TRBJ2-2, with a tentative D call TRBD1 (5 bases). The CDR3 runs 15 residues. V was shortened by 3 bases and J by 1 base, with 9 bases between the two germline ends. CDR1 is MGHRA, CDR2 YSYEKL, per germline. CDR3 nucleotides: TGCGCCAGCAGCCAGCCGACAGAGAACACCGGGGAGCTGTTTTTT. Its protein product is CASSQPTENTGELFF.